This entry describes one T cell receptor beta chain. Profiling relied on immunoSEQ multiplex PCR, and the TCRdb table lists in-frame clones only, not all of them. The table shows about 260,000 clones, with roughly nine tenths occurring only once. The sample originates from a study of blood T cell repertoires in COVID-19. Across the whole study: PBMCs, B-cell-depleted T cells, or T cells were the source of the cDNA or gDNA that made up the material.

The CDR3 contains 15 residues. Germline loops: CDR1 SGHRS, CDR2 YFSETQ. With 1 base clipped from V and 5 bases from J, the junction kept 7 bases outside the gene matches. This rearrangement joins TRBV5-1 to TRBJ2-7, with 9 positions matching TRBD1. The TCR was taken from a man between 60 and 70 years old who had recovered from COVID-19. Source material: peripheral blood. CDR3 protein: CASSLSGTGMNEQYF. DNA of the CDR3: TGCGCCAGCAGCTTGAGTGGGACAGGGATGAACGAGCAGTACTTC.